The source of this T cell receptor beta chain is a study of identical twins. From the 5' RACE reads, TCRdb called clonotypes with MiXCR, one entry per CDR3 protein. Seen here are approximately 1.8 million distinct CDR3 sequences, under 35% observed once, and the top ten hold 0.25% to 0.3%. There are a few counts of this clonotype. This receptor was obtained from a newborn girl in good health. What was sequenced was cord blood.

The CDR3 DNA follows: TGTGCCAGCAGCCCACGACAGGGGGCTTTAAATGGCTACACCTTC. Amino acids: CASSPRQGALNGYTF. The chain recombines TRBV9 with TRBJ1-2; 10 bases are a match to TRBD1. V lost 4 bases, J lost 6 bases, and 9 bases stayed unmatched. The germline gives CDR1 SGDLS, CDR2 YYNGEE. The CDR3 is 15 amino acids. The variable domain in full, with the rest retrieved from reference TRBV9 and TRBJ1-2, is DSGVTQTPKHLITATGQRVTLRCSPRSGDLSVYWYQQSLDQGLQFLIQYYNGEERAKGNILERFSAQQFPDLHSELNLSSLELGDSALYFCASSPRQGALNGYTFGSGTRLTVV.